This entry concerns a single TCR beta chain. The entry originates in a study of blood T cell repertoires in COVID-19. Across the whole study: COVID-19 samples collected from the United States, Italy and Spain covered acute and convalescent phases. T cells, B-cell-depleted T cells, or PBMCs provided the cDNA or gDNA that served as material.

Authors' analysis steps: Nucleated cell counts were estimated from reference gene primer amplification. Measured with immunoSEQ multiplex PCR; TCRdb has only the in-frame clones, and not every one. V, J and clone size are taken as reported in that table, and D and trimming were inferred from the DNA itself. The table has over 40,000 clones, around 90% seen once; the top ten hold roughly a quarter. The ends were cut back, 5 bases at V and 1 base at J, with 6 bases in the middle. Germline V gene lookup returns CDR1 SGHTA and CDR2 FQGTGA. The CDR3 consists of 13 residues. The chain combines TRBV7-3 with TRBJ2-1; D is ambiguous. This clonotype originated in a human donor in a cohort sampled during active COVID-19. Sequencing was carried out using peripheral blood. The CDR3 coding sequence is TGTGCCAGCAGCCTGAGGTCCTACAATGAGCAGTTCTTC. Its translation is CASSLRSYNEQFF.